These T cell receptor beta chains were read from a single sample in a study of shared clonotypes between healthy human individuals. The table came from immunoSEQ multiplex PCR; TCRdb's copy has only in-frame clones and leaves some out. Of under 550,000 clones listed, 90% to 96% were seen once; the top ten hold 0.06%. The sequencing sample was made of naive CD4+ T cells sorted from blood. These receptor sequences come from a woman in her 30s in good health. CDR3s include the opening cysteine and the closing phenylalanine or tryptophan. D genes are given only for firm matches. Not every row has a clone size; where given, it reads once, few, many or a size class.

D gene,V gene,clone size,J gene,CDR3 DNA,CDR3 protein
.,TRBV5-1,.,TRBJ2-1,TGCGCCAGCAGCCGGGCTTTCAATGAGCAGTTCTTC,CASSRAFNEQFF
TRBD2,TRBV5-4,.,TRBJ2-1,TGTGCCAGCAGCCCCCCCGGACTAGCATCCTACAATGAGCAGTTCTTC,CASSPPGLASYNEQFF
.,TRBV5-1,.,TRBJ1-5,TGCGCCAGCAGCCCCTCCACTGGGCAGCCCCAGCATTTT,CASSPSTGQPQHF
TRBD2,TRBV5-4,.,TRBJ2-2,TGTGCCAGCAGCCTGCTGGGGGGGTACACCGGGGAGCTGTTTTTT,CASSLLGGYTGELFF
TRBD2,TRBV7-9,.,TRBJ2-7,TGTGCCAGCAGCTCCCCCGCAAGCGGGGGGACCTACGAGCAGTACTTC,CASSSPASGGTYEQYF
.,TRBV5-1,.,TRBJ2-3,TGCGCCACCAACATGGGTCCTAGTTCCCCAGATACGCAGTATTTT,CATNMGPSSPDTQYF
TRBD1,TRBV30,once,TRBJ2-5,TGTGCCTGGACCCCAACGAGGACAGGGAGGACCCAGTACTTC,CAWTPTRTGRTQYF
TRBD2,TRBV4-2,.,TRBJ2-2,TGTGCCAGCAGCCAAGAGCCGGGGGGGCGCGACACCGGGGAGCTGTTTTTT,CASSQEPGGRDTGELFF
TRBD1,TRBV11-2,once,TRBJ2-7,TGTGCCAGCAGCTCCACAGGGGTGTTTGAGCAGTACTTC,CASSSTGVFEQYF
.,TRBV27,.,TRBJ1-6,TGTGCCAGCAGTTTATCTAACAGGGCTGGATCACCCCTCCACTTT,CASSLSNRAGSPLHF
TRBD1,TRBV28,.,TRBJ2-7,TGTGCCAGTGAACCGGGACAGGGCTACGAGCAGTACTTC,CASEPGQGYEQYF
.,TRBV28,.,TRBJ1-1,TGTGCCAGCAGCCGGCCCTCGAGTGGGACTGAAGCTTTCTTT,CASSRPSSGTEAFF
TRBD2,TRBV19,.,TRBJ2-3,TGTGCCAGTAGTATTGGCGGGAGAGTCACAGATACGCAGTATTTT,CASSIGGRVTDTQYF
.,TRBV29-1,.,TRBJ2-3,TGCAGCGTTGCCCCCCCGGCGGGCGCGTTAGATACGCAGTATTTT,CSVAPPAGALDTQYF
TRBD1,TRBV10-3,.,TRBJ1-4,TGTGCCATCAGTGGGACAGGGGTCCATGAAAAACTGTTTTTT,CAISGTGVHEKLFF
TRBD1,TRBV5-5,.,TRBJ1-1,TGTGCCAGCAGCTTGGTCGGGACAGCCCCTGCGGCTTTCTTT,CASSLVGTAPAAFF
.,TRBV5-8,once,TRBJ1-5,TGTGCCAGCAGCTTGGGTTTAGGGGAAGGGAATCAGCCCCAGCATTTT,CASSLGLGEGNQPQHF
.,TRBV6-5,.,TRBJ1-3,TGTGCCAGCAGTTACGGGGGGGGCGTGCCTGGAAACACCATATATTTT,CASSYGGGVPGNTIYF
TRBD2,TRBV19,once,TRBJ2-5,TGTGCCAGTAGAGCTACCGGGACTAGGTACCAAGAGACCCAGTACTTC,CASRATGTRYQETQYF
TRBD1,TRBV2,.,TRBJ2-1,TGTGCCAGCGTATACGACAGGGGACGCAATGAGCAGTTCTTC,CASVYDRGRNEQFF
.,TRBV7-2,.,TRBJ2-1,TGTGCCAGCAGCCCTAGCTGGATCCGTGAGCAGTTCTTC,CASSPSWIREQFF
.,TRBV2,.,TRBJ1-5,TGTGCCAGCAGTGAAGCTGCCTTGGGTAATCAGCCCCAGCATTTT,CASSEAALGNQPQHF
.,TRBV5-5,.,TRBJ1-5,TGTGCCAGCAGCTTGGACACCATTCAGCCCCAGCATTTT,CASSLDTIQPQHF
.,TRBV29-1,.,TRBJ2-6,TGCAGCGTTGGATTACTACTAATACAAAGTCGGGCCAACGTCCTGACTTTC,CSVGLLLIQSRANVLTF
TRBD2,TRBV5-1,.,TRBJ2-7,TGCGCCAGCAGTTCGTACATTGGGACTAGCGTTAAATCCTACGAGCAGTACTTC,CASSSYIGTSVKSYEQYF
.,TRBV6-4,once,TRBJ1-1,TGTGCCAGCCGGGGGCCAACGGACACTGAAGCTTTCTTT,CASRGPTDTEAFF
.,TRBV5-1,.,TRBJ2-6,TGCGCCAGCAGCTCAGGGGACGTGAGCTCTGGGGCCAACGTCCTGACTTTC,CASSSGDVSSGANVLTF
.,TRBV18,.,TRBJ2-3,TGTGCCAGCTCTCTAGGGAGGAGCACAGATACGCAGTATTTT,CASSLGRSTDTQYF
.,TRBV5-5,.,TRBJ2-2,TGTGCCAGCAGCACCACGACAGGAGTAAGGCCCGGGGAGCTGTTTTTT,CASSTTTGVRPGELFF
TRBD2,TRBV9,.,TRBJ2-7,TGTGCCAGCAGCGCCGAGGGACTAGCGGGGAGAGCGCAGTACTTC,CASSAEGLAGRAQYF
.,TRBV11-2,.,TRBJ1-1,TGTGCCAGCAGCCGGAACCTTGATGAAGCTTTCTTT,CASSRNLDEAFF
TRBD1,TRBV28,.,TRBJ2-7,TGTGCCAGCAGTCTCGCCGGGGACAGGCAGTACTTC,CASSLAGDRQYF
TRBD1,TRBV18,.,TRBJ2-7,TGTGCCAGCTCGCCACGGGACAGCTCCTACGAGCAGTACTTC,CASSPRDSSYEQYF
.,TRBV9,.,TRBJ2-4,TGTGCCAGCAGCGTAGAAGAGAGGACCCTAAACATTCAGTACTTC,CASSVEERTLNIQYF
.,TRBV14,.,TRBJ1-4,TGTGCCAGCAGCGGATGGACGGGAACTAATGAAAAACTGTTTTTT,CASSGWTGTNEKLFF
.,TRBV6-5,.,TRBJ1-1,TGTGCCAGCAGTTATTGGGGGAAAGACACTGAAGCTTTCTTT,CASSYWGKDTEAFF
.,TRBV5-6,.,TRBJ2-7,TGTGCCAGCAGCTTAGTTGTAGGCGAGCAGTACTTC,CASSLVVGEQYF
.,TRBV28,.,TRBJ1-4,TGTGCCAGCAGTTTAATGAGGGCTGGTAATGAAAAACTGTTTTTT,CASSLMRAGNEKLFF
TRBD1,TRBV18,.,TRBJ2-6,TGTGCCAGCTCACCAAGGGACAGCGGCTCTGGGGCCAACGTCCTGACTTTC,CASSPRDSGSGANVLTF
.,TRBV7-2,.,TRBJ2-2,TGTGCCAGGAGGGAGAGGAAGAACACCGGGGAGCTGTTTTTT,CARRERKNTGELFF